This is a list of T cell receptor beta chains from one sample in a study of T cells in Graves' hyperthyroidism and ophthalmopathy. TCRdb analysed the multiplex PCR reads with MiXCR anew, one entry per CDR3 protein. The sample includes 45,000 to 60,000 distinct CDR3 sequences, less than 50% of them seen just once. The sequenced sample was blood. These receptors were obtained from a woman younger than 45 with Graves' ophthalmopathy. CDR3s include the opening cysteine and the closing phenylalanine or tryptophan. The D gene is left open where the match is weak. Expanded clones are given a class, and other clones once, few, many or no size at all.

len | d_gene | abundance | j_gene | v_gene | CDR3nt | CDR3aa
16 | TRBD2 | - | TRBJ2-5 | TRBV10-3 | TGTGCCATCAGTGCCCACCCTCGGACTAGTCAAGAGACCCAGTACTTC | CAISAHPRTSQETQYF
14 | TRBD2 | - | TRBJ2-7 | TRBV7-2 | TGTGCCAGCAGCTTAGGCGGGAGGGCCAACGAGCAGTACTTC | CASSLGGRANEQYF
15 | - | - | TRBJ1-2 | TRBV24-1 | TGTGCCACCAGTGCTAGACGGGCCACTAACTATGGCTACACCTTC | CATSARRATNYGYTF
13 | - | - | TRBJ2-7 | TRBV10-3 | TGTGCCATCAGTGAAGGGCCACCGTACGAGCAGTACTTC | CAISEGPPYEQYF
13 | - | many | TRBJ2-2 | TRBV12-3/TRBV12-4 | TGTGCCAGCAGAGGGCACCCCGGCGGGGAGCTGTTTTTT | CASRGHPGGELFF
15 | - | few | TRBJ1-2 | TRBV13 | TGTGCCAGCAGACTACCCCTCACCGGGAACTATGGCTACACCTTC | CASRLPLTGNYGYTF
17 | - | - | TRBJ1-1 | TRBV6-1 | TGTGCCAGCACGAGGGGTGAGGCGGAAGGTGGAAACACTGAAGCTTTCTTT | CASTRGEAEGGNTEAFF
14 | - | - | TRBJ1-6 | TRBV5-5 | TGCGCCAGCAGCCCCAGGCAGGGCGGTTCACCCCTCCACTTT | CASSPRQGGSPLHF
12 | - | many | TRBJ2-5 | TRBV20-1 | TGCAGTGCTCTCGTGTCTCCGGAGACCCAGTACTTC | CSALVSPETQYF
13 | - | - | TRBJ2-1 | TRBV7-2 | TGTGCCAGCAGCTCCCGACCCCACAATGAGCAGTTCTTC | CASSSRPHNEQFF
13 | TRBD1 | many | TRBJ2-7 | TRBV5-6 | TGTGCCAGCACATACAGGGGTACCTACGAGCAGTACTTC | CASTYRGTYEQYF
13 | - | - | TRBJ1-1 | TRBV5-4 | TGTGTCAGCAGCTCGGCCAGGACCACTGAAGCCTTCTTT | CVSSSARTTEAFF
15 | - | - | TRBJ2-7 | TRBV20-1 | TGCAGTGCCCATCTCGACAACGGGGTCTCCTACGAGCAGTACTTC | CSAHLDNGVSYEQYF
11 | - | - | TRBJ1-5 | TRBV20-1 | TGCAGTGCTCCCCGGGGGGGGCCCCAGCATTTT | CSAPRGGPQHF
15 | - | many | TRBJ1-1 | TRBV28 | TGTGCCAGCAGTTCGATTTACAGGGAGAACACTGAAGCTTTCTTT | CASSSIYRENTEAFF
14 | - | - | TRBJ2-5 | TRBV29-1 | TGCAGCGTTGAAGCTGGGGTTGATTGGGAGACCCAGTACTTC | CSVEAGVDWETQYF
12 | - | many | TRBJ1-1 | TRBV20-1 | TGCAGTGCCGCCTCCATGAACACTGAAGCTTTCTTT | CSAASMNTEAFF
16 | - | many | TRBJ1-6 | TRBV4-1 | TGCGCCAGCAGCCACGCCGATGGGCAGGGGATTTCACCCCTCCACTTT | CASSHADGQGISPLHF
14 | TRBD1 | - | TRBJ1-2 | TRBV7-6 | TGTGCCAGCACACGGACAGGGGCAAACTATGGCTACACCTTC | CASTRTGANYGYTF
14 | TRBD2 | - | TRBJ2-2 | TRBV20-1 | TGCAGTGATTGGACTAGTATAGGTACCGGGGAGCTGTTTTTT | CSDWTSIGTGELFF
16 | - | many | TRBJ2-7 | TRBV14 | TGTGCCAGCAGCCAAGTCCGGCGGGGATTAGGGGACGAGCAGTACTTC | CASSQVRRGLGDEQYF
13 | - | - | TRBJ1-2 | TRBV9 | TGTGCCAGCAGCGCTCGGACTCCGATCGGCTATGGCTTC | CASSARTPIGYGF
15 | TRBD1 | many | TRBJ2-1 | TRBV19 | TGTGCCACCAAAGACGGGACAGGCAGCTACAATGAGCAGTTCTTC | CATKDGTGSYNEQFF
14 | - | many | TRBJ2-2 | TRBV6-4 | TGTGCCAGCAGTGTGCTCCCGAACACCGGGGAGCTGTTTTTT | CASSVLPNTGELFF
14 | TRBD1 | once | TRBJ2-5 | TRBV6-1 | TGTGCCAGCAGTAGACAGGGGGTTGGGGAGACCCAGTACTTC | CASSRQGVGETQYF
15 | - | many | TRBJ2-5 | TRBV6-5 | TGTGCCAGCAGTTACTCGATGGGGCCTCAAGAGACCCAGTACTTC | CASSYSMGPQETQYF
14 | TRBD2 | many | TRBJ2-7 | TRBV5-1 | TGCGCCAGCAGCGCCGGGACTAGCCCTTACGAGCAGTACTTC | CASSAGTSPYEQYF
15 | - | - | TRBJ2-7 | TRBV20-1 | TGCAGTGCTAGATCGGCAGGGCAAGGCACCGGGGAGCTGTACTTC | CSARSAGQGTGELYF
14 | - | - | TRBJ2-7 | TRBV2 | TGTGCCAGCAGTTCCCCGGGAGCCTCCTACGAGCAGTACTTC | CASSSPGASYEQYF
16 | TRBD2 | many | TRBJ2-3 | TRBV7-2 | TGTGCCAGCAGCCCGATAGCGGGAGATGTCACAGATACGCAGTATTTT | CASSPIAGDVTDTQYF
13 | TRBD2 | - | TRBJ2-7 | TRBV11-1 | TGTGCCAGCCGCTTCTCTAGCGGCTACGAGCAGTACTTC | CASRFSSGYEQYF
17 | - | many | TRBJ2-3 | TRBV4-1 | TGCGCCAGCAGCCAAGAAGGGGCAGCCCTGGTACGAAATACGCAGTATTTT | CASSQEGAALVRNTQYF
17 | TRBD1 | - | TRBJ1-1 | TRBV6-6 | TGTGCCAGCAGTTACCTTAGGACAGGGGAGATATACTTGGAAGCTTTCTTT | CASSYLRTGEIYLEAFF
15 | TRBD2 | many | TRBJ2-1 | TRBV24-1 | TGTGCCACCGGGACTAGCGGGAGCTCCTACAATGAGCAGTTCTTC | CATGTSGSSYNEQFF
14 | - | many | TRBJ2-5 | TRBV7-2 | TGTGCCAGCAGCTTAGAGTCACTAGGGGGGACCCAGTACTTC | CASSLESLGGTQYF
16 | TRBD1 | - | TRBJ2-2 | TRBV28 | TGTGCCGGATCATTTCATGGGACAGGGGGTTCCGGGGAGCTGTTTTTT | CAGSFHGTGGSGELFF
14 | - | - | TRBJ1-2 | TRBV20-1 | TGCAGTGCTAGAGTTCAAGGCAGGGCCTATGGCTGCACCTTC | CSARVQGRAYGCTF
15 | TRBD2 | many | TRBJ2-1 | TRBV5-8 | TGTGCCAGCAGCGTGGGACTAGCGGGAGTTGTTGAGCAGTTCTTC | CASSVGLAGVVEQFF
15 | - | many | TRBJ2-5 | TRBV10-3 | TGTGCCATCAGGGATCAGGGAATGATCCAAGAGACCCAGTACTTC | CAIRDQGMIQETQYF
13 | TRBD1 | medium-sized | TRBJ1-1 | TRBV7-3 | TGTGCCAGCAGCTTAAGGCAGGGGGCGCCTGCTTTCTTT | CASSLRQGAPAFF
14 | TRBD1 | - | TRBJ1-1 | TRBV5-4 | TGTGCCAGCAGCTGGACAGGGGGCACTAATGAAGCTTTCTTT | CASSWTGGTNEAFF
15 | TRBD2 | - | TRBJ2-3 | TRBV2 | TGTGCCAGCTCGGAGGGGCAAGCGGGGCGGAGGGAGCAGTATTTT | CASSEGQAGRREQYF
16 | - | many | TRBJ2-2 | TRBV11-3 | TGTGCCAGCAGCGCCCCTGGCCAAGGTGCCTCCGGGGAGCTGTTTTTT | CASSAPGQGASGELFF
15 | TRBD2 | - | TRBJ2-7 | TRBV20-1 | TGCAGTGCTATAGGGACTAGCGGGAGGGCCTACGAGCAGTACTTC | CSAIGTSGRAYEQYF
16 | TRBD2 | many | TRBJ2-2 | TRBV20-1 | TGCAGTGCTAGAGATCGGGTAGCGGGAGCTACCGGGGAGCTGTTTTTT | CSARDRVAGATGELFF
15 | - | many | TRBJ2-3 | TRBV19 | TGTGCCAGTAGTAACCTCGGACAGTCAACAGATACGCAGTATTTT | CASSNLGQSTDTQYF
14 | TRBD1 | - | TRBJ1-1 | TRBV5-1 | TGCGCCAGCAGCTTGGTAGGGGGCGGCACTGAAGCTTTCTTT | CASSLVGGGTEAFF
15 | - | many | TRBJ1-5 | TRBV6-5 | TGTGCCAGCAGTTGGTCAGGGGCGGGGGGTCAGCCCCAGCATTTT | CASSWSGAGGQPQHF
13 | - | many | TRBJ2-5 | TRBV11-2 | TGTGCCAGCAGCTTTTGGGGCCAAGAGACCCAGTACTTC | CASSFWGQETQYF
14 | TRBD2 | - | TRBJ2-7 | TRBV27 | TGTGCCAGCAGTTCGACTAGCGGGAGCCACGAGCAGTACTTC | CASSSTSGSHEQYF